The 24 T cell receptor beta chains below come from one sample, sequenced in a study of T cell responses to AZD1222 COVID-19 vaccine. Data came from immunoSEQ multiplex PCR; TCRdb stores just in-frame clones and leaves some out. The table has some 80,000 clones, 86% seen once. The source material was peripheral blood, sampled on day 0 of AZD1222 vaccination. Receptors originate from an adult in good health.

The genes are TRBV5-4 and TRBJ1-4; D remains ambiguous. The length of the CDR3 is 14 residues. V shed 4 bases and J shed 7 bases, with 14 bases lying between them. The germline V gene encodes CDR1 SGHNT and CDR2 YYREEE (reference sequence). The CDR3 DNA follows: TGTGCCAGCAGCAGAGCCGAAGGGCTTGAAAAACTGTTTTTT. It codes for CASSRAEGLEKLFF.

V is TRBV28 and J is TRBJ2-7; 7 bases line up with TRBD2. Germline V CDR1 and CDR2: MDHEN, SYDVKM. The ends lost 5 bases at V and 7 bases at J; junction bases unmatched: 17. The CDR3 sequence is 16 residues long. The CDR3, as DNA: TGTGCCAGCAGTCCCGCTAGCGGTCTCTACCTACGAGAGCAGTACTTC. It specifies CASSPASGLYLREQYF.

This clone was recorded once. This chain uses TRBV11-1 with TRBJ2-1; no firm D call. The CDR3 consists of 16 residues. V dropped 1 base and J dropped 7 bases, with 17 bases sitting between them. CDR1 is SGHAT, CDR2 FQDESV, per germline (reference sequence). DNA for the CDR3: TGTGCCAGCAGCTTAGTCTTGGGTGGTAGACGGAATGAGCAGTTCTTC. This translates into CASSLVLGGRRNEQFF. Based on the CDR3 plus reference TRBV11-1 and TRBJ2-1, the full variable domain is EAEVAQSPRYKITEKSQAVAFWCDPISGHATLYWYRQILGQGPELLVQFQDESVVDDSQLPKDRFSAERLKGVDSTLKIQPAELGDSAMYLCASSLVLGGRRNEQFFGPGTRLTVL.

This sequence joins TRBV2 and TRBJ1-2, with TRBD1 identical over 7 bases. Germline values: CDR1 SNHLY, CDR2 FYNNEI. Trimming took 7 bases from V and 4 from J; bases not matched to a gene: 9. CDR3 length equals 14 residues. The CDR3 region has the DNA TGTGCCAGCATGAGGCCAGGGGGTTTCTATGGCTACACCTTC. It is translated as CASMRPGGFYGYTF.

The rearrangement joins TRBV19 to TRBJ1-1, with D hard to call. Deletions cut 5 bases from V and 5 bases from J, with 18 bases between. This CDR3 is 15 amino acids long. CDR1 and CDR2 (germline): LNHDA, SQIVND (reference sequence). CDR3 in DNA: TGTGCCAGTAGTCCGCCTCCGGCGGGGAAGACTGAAGCTTTCTTT. Residues: CASSPPPAGKTEAFF.

This clone was recorded only once. Other DNA variants within this sample encode the same CDR3. The chain recombines TRBV30 with TRBJ1-2; D is unclear. Germline CDR1 and CDR2: GTSNPN and SVGIG (reference sequence). V lost 4 bases and J lost 2, with 8 bases in between. The CDR3 is made up of 12 amino acids. The CDR3: CAWTDGNYGYTF. The CDR3 region has the DNA TGTGCCTGGACGGACGGAAACTATGGCTACACCTTC.

The chain has TRBV6-5 and TRBJ2-1; 7 bases align to TRBD2. The length of the CDR3 is 14 residues. CDR1 is MNHEY, CDR2 SVGAGI, per germline. Trimming took 4 bases from V and 4 from J; bases not matched to a gene: 4. In nucleotides, the CDR3 is TGTGCCAGCAGTTCTAGCGGCCGATACAATGAGCAGTTCTTC. Amino acid sequence: CASSSSGRYNEQFF.

CDR3 in amino acids: CASSSWAGKGDYGYTF. In nucleotides, the CDR3 is TGTGCCAGCAGTTCCTGGGCGGGGAAAGGCGACTATGGCTACACCTTC. The chain has TRBV27 and TRBJ1-2; no firm D call. This CDR3 is 16 amino acids long. The germline gives CDR1 MNHEY, CDR2 SMNVEV (reference sequence). Trimming stripped 4 bases from V and 3 bases from J, with 18 bases between.

The count of this clone is one. This chain connects TRBV24-1 to TRBJ1-2; the D gene is possibly TRBD1 (5 bases). V lost 3 bases, J lost 5 bases, and 18 bases lay in between. The CDR3 extends over 16 amino acids. CDR1 is KGHDR, CDR2 SFDVKD, per germline. The CDR3: CATSDAQGSGLYGYTF. CDR3 nucleotides: TGTGCCACCAGTGATGCCCAGGGTTCCGGGCTTTATGGCTACACCTTC.

The rearrangement uses TRBV4-2 and TRBJ2-7; the match to TRBD1 covers 7 bases. The CDR3 covers 19 residues. J gave up 1 base and V 1 base, and 16 bases lay outside the gene matches. Per germline, CDR1 LGHNA and CDR2 YNFKEQ. The CDR3 protein is CASSQVEGFIGTASYEQYF. CDR3 sequence (DNA): TGTGCCAGCAGCCAAGTTGAGGGGTTCATAGGGACAGCGTCCTACGAGCAGTACTTC.

This clone was recorded only once. The chain couples TRBV5-1 to TRBJ1-1; D may be TRBD1 (5 bases). Per germline, CDR1 SGHRS and CDR2 YFSETQ. Between the trimmed V and J ends, which lost 0 bases and 1 base, there was a span of 10 bases. This CDR3 has 15 amino acids. CDR3 coding DNA: TGCGCCAGCAGCTTGGCCGGGGCAAGGAACACTGAAGCTTTCTTT. Translated, it gives CASSLAGARNTEAFF.

The rearrangement uses TRBV7-8 and TRBJ1-5; TRBD1 matches at 8 bases. The CDR3 runs to 14 residues. The V and J ends lost 4 bases and 7 bases, in that order; junction bases with no gene match: 6. Germline V gives CDR1 SGHVS, CDR2 FQNEAQ. CDR3 nucleotide sequence: TGTGCCAGCAGCTACGGACAGGGAGGGCAGCCCCAGCATTTT. This translates into CASSYGQGGQPQHF.

This clone has only a few counts. J is TRBJ1-1 and V is TRBV20-1; D is uncertain. V was clipped by 3 bases and J by 1 base, with 12 bases between them. This CDR3 has 14 residues. Per germline, CDR1 DFQATT and CDR2 SNEGSKA (reference sequence). The CDR3 nucleotides are TGCAGTGCTAGTTCCTGGCACAGGAACACTGAAGCTTTCTTT. It codes for CSASSWHRNTEAFF.

The chain carries TRBV6-4 and TRBJ1-2, with 10 bases identical to TRBD1. The junction had 7 bases not matched to a gene; V was cut back by 9 bases and J by 6 bases. The V gene's germline CDR1 is MRHNA and CDR2 SNTAGT. CDR3 length: 13 amino acids. As DNA, the CDR3 is TGTGCCAGGGGGACAGGGGTCTGTCATGGCTACACCTTC. This translates into CARGTGVCHGYTF.

The chain employs TRBV4-1 and TRBJ1-2; D perhaps matches TRBD1 (6 bases). The V gene's germline CDR1 is MGHRA and CDR2 YSYEKL. V was clipped by 1 base and J by 4 bases, with 13 bases between them. The CDR3 has 15 amino acids. In nucleotides, the CDR3 is TGCGCCAGCAGCCAAGTCCCAGGGGAAGGCTATGGCTACACCTTC. This codes for CASSQVPGEGYGYTF.

This rearrangement joins TRBV30 to TRBJ2-1; D uncertain. Germline V gene data show CDR1 as GTSNPN and CDR2 as SVGIG (reference sequence). V was trimmed by 4 bases and J by 6 bases, leaving 10 bases between them. The length of the CDR3 is 12 residues. CDR3 residues: CAWKLFGNEQFF. The CDR3 DNA follows: TGTGCCTGGAAGCTTTTTGGCAATGAGCAGTTCTTC.

V is TRBV4-1 and J is TRBJ1-4; no clear D gene. Deletions cut 0 bases from V and 4 bases from J, with 15 bases between. The CDR3 has 17 residues. Germline CDR1 MGHRA, CDR2 YSYEKL. In nucleotides, the CDR3 is TGCGCCAGCAGCCAAGATCTCAAGGGCCGGGGTAATGAAAAACTGTTTTTT. It is translated as CASSQDLKGRGNEKLFF.

The chain joins TRBV6-5 to TRBJ2-7, with D unresolved. The CDR3 has 16 amino acids. With 2 bases removed from V and 0 bases from J, the gap between germline ends came to 14 bases. Germline V gene data show CDR1 as MNHEY and CDR2 as SVGAGI. CDR3 DNA sequence: TGTGCCAGCAGTTACGCAAAAACCGGTAGCTCCTACGAGCAGTACTTC. Its protein is CASSYAKTGSSYEQYF.

The chain links TRBV7-9 to TRBJ1-2; D might be TRBD1 (5 bases). V lost 5 bases and J 4 bases, leaving 11 bases between the germline ends. Germline CDR1 and CDR2: SEHNR and FQNEAQ (reference sequence). This CDR3 contains 13 residues. The CDR3 nucleotides are TGTGCCAGCAGCCAGGGCACGTTCTATGGCTACACCTTC. It yields the protein CASSQGTFYGYTF.

J is TRBJ1-2 and V is TRBV27; D uncertain. Trimming stripped 6 bases from V and 2 bases from J, with 10 bases between. CDR1 and CDR2 from the germline V gene are MNHEY and SMNVEV (reference sequence). This CDR3 has 13 residues. The CDR3 DNA is TGTGCCAGCAGATCCTATGACAACTATGGCTACACCTTC. Amino acids: CASRSYDNYGYTF.

The chain couples TRBV19 to TRBJ2-1, with TRBD1 as a possible D gene (5 bases). Trimming took off 3 bases at V and 10 bases at J, with 10 bases between the two ends. The germline CDR1 and CDR2 sequences are LNHDA and SQIVND (reference sequence). The CDR3 consists of 12 residues. The CDR3 DNA follows: TGTGCCAGTAGTATCTTTGACAGCGAGCAGTTCTTC. Its translation: CASSIFDSEQFF.

This chain joins TRBV6-4 and TRBJ1-1; D gene ambiguous. The germline gives CDR1 MRHNA, CDR2 SNTAGT. This CDR3 contains 16 residues. The ends were cut back, 2 bases at V and 0 bases at J, with 13 bases in the middle. This CDR3 is CASSDRVPPMNTEAFF. CDR3 in DNA: TGTGCCAGCAGTGACAGGGTCCCCCCCATGAACACTGAAGCTTTCTTT.

V gene TRBV18 combines with J gene TRBJ1-4, with D possibly matching TRBD1 (6 bases). The CDR3 is 15 amino acids. Germline V CDR1 and CDR2: KGHSH, LQKENI. The V end was cut by 3 bases, the J end by 4 bases, with 12 bases between. The CDR3 sequence is CASSPRQVFNEKLFF. CDR3 in DNA: TGTGCCAGCTCACCTCGACAGGTGTTTAATGAAAAACTGTTTTTT.

The rearrangement joins TRBV28 to TRBJ2-7, with D possibly being TRBD1 (5 bases). The CDR3 totals 12 residues. CDR1 MDHEN and CDR2 SYDVKM come from the germline V gene. V was trimmed by 7 bases and J by 6 bases, leaving 13 bases between them. CDR3 nucleotide sequence: TGTGCCAGCAACAGGTTGGGGCTCGAGCAGTACTTC. This gives the protein CASNRLGLEQYF.